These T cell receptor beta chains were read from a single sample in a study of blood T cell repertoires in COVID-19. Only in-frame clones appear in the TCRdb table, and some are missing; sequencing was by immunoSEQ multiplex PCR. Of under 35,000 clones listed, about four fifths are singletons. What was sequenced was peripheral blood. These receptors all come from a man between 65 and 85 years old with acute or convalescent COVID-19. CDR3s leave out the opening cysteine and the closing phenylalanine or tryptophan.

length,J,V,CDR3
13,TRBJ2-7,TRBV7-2,ASSLRTSGENEQY
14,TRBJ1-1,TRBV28,ASRLQGVRENTEAF
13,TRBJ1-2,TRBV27,ASRDDRGRGGGYT
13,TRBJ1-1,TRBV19,ASSIGVDGDTEAF
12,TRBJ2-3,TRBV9,ASSVGGSTDTQY
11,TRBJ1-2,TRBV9,ASSVNGGEGYT
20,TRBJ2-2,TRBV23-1,ASSHNLQFRDRITSNTGELF
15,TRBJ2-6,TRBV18,ASSRTGGSSGANVLT
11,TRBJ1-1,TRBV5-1,ASSQGQGVDAF
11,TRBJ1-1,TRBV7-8,ASADISNTEAF
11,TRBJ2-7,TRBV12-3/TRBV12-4,ASSPGQGYEQY
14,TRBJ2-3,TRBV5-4,ASSATSGRSTDTQY
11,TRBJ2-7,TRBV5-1,ASSYQGAGEQY
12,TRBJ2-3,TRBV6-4,ASSSHQGTDTQY
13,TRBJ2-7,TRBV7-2,ASSSRTGGKYEQY
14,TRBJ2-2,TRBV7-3,ASSLSSSANTGELF
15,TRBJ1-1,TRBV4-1,ASSQDRDRALNTEAF
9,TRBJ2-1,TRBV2,ASSPENEQF
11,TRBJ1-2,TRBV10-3,AISETKGEGYT
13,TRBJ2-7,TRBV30,AWKLSGGFSYEQY
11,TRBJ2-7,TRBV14,ASSFQGMGEQY
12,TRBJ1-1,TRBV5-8,ASSWPSGWTEAF
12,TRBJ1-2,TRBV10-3,AITNGQGAGGYT
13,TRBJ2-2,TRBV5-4,ASSLGRGNTGELF
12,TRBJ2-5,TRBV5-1,ASSFSGAEETQY
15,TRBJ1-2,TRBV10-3,AISDPSRGRDGYGYT
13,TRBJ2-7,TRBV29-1,SAEGGQLHSYEQY
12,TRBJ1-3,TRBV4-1,ASSQDLYGNTIY
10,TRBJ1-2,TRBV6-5,ASARGGDGYT
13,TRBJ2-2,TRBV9,ASSPGRGSTGELF
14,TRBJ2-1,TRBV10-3,AISTPGLAGHNEQF
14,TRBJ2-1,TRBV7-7,ASSPGHDPTYNEQF
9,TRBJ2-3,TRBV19,ASQNTDTQY
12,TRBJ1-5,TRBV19,ASSNRGSNQPQH
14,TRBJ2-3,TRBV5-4,ASSLALAGGQDTQY
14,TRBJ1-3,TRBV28,ATRVRRYYSGNTIY
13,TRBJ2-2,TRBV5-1,ASSPGTGSTGELF
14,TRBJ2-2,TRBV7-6,ASSPRRGGNTGELF
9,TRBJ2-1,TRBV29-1,SVQGLHEQF
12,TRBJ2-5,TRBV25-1,ASSPQGRVETQY
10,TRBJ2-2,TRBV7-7,ASTPGDGELF
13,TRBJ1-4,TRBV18,ASSPMGGDAEKLF
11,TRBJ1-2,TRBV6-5,ASMKVGYYGYT
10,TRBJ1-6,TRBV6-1,ASSDRDFTLH
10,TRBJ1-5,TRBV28,ASSLFMQPQH
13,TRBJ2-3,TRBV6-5,ASSSTRALTDTQY
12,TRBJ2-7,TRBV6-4,ASSDKTGYAEQY
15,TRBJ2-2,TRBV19,ASSKSSGTGRTGELF
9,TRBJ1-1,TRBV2,ASRQYTEAF
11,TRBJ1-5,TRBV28,ASRGDRDQPQH
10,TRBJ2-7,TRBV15,ATSRNSYEQY
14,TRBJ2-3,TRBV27,ASSLSGTGGRDTQY
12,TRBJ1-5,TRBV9,ASSVGGEGQPQH
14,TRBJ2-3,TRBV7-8,ASSLGVEGTTDTQY
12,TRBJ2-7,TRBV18,ASSPPGHLYEQY
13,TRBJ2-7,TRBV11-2,ASRLAGRGEYEQY
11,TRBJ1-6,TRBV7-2,ASGIETARPLH
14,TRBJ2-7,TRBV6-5,ASSYSGLAVSYEQY
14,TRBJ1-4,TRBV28,ASSFPTGSLNEKLF
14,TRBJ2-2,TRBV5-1,ASSSGLAGGSGELF